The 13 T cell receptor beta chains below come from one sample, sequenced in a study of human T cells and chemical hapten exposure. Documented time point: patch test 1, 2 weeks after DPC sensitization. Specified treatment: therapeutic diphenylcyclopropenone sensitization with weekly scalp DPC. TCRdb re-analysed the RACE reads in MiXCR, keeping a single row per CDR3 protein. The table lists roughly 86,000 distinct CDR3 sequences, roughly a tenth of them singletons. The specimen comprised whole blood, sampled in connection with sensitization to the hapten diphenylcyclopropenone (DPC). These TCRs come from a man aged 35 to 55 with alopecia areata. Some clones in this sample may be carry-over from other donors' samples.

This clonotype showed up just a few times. The CDR3 spells CSATLAGGPTQYF. As DNA, the CDR3 is TGCAGTGCCACACTAGCGGGAGGGCCAACGCAGTATTTT. This sequence joins TRBV20-1 and TRBJ2-3; 13 positions match TRBD2. The CDR3 spans 13 residues. V was pared by 6 bases and J by 9 bases, with 6 bases of the junction left unmatched. Germline assignment: CDR1 DFQATT and CDR2 SNEGSKA (reference sequence).

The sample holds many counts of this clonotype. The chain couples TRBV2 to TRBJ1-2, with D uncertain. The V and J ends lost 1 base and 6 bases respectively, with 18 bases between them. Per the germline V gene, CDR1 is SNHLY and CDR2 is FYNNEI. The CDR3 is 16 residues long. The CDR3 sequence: CASSEDRGSSRHGYTF. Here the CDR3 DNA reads TGTGCCAGCAGTGAAGATCGGGGATCCTCAAGGCATGGCTACACCTTC.

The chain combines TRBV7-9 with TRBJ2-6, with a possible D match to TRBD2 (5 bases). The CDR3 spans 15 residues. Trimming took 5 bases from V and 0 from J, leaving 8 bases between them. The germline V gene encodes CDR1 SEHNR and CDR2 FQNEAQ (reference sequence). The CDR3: CASSPTSSGANVLTF. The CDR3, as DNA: TGTGCCAGCAGCCCAACTAGCTCTGGGGCCAACGTCCTGACTTTC.

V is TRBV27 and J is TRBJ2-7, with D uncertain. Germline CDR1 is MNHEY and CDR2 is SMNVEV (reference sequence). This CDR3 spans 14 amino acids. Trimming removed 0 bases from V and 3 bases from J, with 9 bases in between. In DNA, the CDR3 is TGTGCCAGCAGTTTATCGCGGACGAACTACGAGCAGTACGTC. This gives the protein CASSLSRTNYEQYV.

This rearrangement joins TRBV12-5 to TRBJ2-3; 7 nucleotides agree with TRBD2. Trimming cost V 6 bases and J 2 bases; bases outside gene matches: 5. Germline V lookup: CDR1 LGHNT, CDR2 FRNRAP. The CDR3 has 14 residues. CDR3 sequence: CASGAGVATDTQYF. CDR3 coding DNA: TGTGCTAGTGGGGCGGGAGTTGCCACAGATACGCAGTATTTT. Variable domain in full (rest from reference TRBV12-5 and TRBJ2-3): DARVTQTPRHKVTEMGQEVTMRCQPILGHNTVFWYRQTMMQGLELLAYFRNRAPLDDSGMPKDRFSAEMPDATLATLKIQPSEPRDSAVYFCASGAGVATDTQYFGPGTRLTVL.

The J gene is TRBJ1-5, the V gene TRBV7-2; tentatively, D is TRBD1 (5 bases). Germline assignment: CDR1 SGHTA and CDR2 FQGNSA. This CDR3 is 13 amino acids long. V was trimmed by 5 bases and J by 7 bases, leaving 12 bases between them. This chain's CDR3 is CASSGGGEQPQHF. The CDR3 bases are TGTGCCAGCAGCGGGGGGGGGGAACAGCCCCAGCATTTT.

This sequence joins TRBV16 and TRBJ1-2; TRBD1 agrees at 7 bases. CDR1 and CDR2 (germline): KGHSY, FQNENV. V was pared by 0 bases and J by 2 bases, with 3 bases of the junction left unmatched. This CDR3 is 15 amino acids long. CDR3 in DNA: TGTGCCAGCAGCCAATCGACAGGGCGGAACTATGGCTACACCTTC. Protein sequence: CASSQSTGRNYGYTF.

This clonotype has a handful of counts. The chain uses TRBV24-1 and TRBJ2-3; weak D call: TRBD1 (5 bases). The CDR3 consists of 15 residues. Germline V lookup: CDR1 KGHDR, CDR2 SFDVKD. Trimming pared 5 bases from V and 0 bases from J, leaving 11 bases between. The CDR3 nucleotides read TGTGCCACCAGTGCCCCGGACATCAGCACAGATACGCAGTATTTT. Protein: CATSAPDISTDTQYF.

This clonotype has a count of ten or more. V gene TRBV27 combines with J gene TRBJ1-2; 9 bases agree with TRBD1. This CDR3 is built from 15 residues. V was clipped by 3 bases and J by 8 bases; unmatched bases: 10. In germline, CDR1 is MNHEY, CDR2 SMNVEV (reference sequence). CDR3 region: CASSFSGTGMWGYTF. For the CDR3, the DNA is TGTGCCAGCAGTTTCTCCGGGACAGGGATGTGGGGCTACACCTTC.

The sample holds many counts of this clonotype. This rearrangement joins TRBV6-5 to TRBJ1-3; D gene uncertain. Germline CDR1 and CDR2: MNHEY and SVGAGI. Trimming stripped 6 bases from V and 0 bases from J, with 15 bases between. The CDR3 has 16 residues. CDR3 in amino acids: CASRPYQTNSGNTIYF. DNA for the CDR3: TGTGCCAGCAGACCCTACCAAACGAACTCTGGAAACACCATATATTTT.

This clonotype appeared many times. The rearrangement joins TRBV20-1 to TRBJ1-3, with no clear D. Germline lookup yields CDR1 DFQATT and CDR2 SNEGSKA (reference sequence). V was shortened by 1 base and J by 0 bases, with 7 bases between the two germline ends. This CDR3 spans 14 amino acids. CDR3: CSARVGGSGNTIYF. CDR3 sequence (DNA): TGCAGTGCTAGAGTCGGAGGCTCTGGAAACACCATATATTTT.

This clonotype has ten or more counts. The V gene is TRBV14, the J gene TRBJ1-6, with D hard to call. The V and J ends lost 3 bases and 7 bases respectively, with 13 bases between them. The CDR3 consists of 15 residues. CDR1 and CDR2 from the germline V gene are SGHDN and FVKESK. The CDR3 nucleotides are TGTGCCAGCAGCCAGGCCCGGACGGACAATTCACCCCTCCACTTT. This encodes CASSQARTDNSPLHF. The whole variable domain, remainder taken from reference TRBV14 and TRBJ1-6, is EAGVTQFPSHSVIEKGQTVTLRCDPISGHDNLYWYRRVMGKEIKFLLHFVKESKQDESGMPNNRFLAERTGGTYSTLKVQPAELEDSGVYFCASSQARTDNSPLHFGNGTRLTVT.

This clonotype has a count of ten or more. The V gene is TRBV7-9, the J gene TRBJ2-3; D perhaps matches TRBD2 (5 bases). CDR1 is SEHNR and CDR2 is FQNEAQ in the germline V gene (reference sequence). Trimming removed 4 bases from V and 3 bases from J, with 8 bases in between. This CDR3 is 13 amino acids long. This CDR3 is CASSWPGTDTQYF. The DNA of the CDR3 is TGTGCCAGCAGCTGGCCGGGGACAGATACGCAGTATTTT.